A selection of T cell receptor beta chains follows, all from one sample in a study of blood T cell repertoires in COVID-19. Sequencing was performed with immunoSEQ multiplex PCR; in TCRdb, only in-frame clones are kept and a portion is missing. The repertoire includes roughly 77,000 clones, under 85% of them detected once, and around 14% sits in the top ten. Sequencing used peripheral blood. All receptors derive from a man in his sixties with COVID-19, enrolled during active disease. Both conserved end residues are part of each CDR3. Each record gives: clone size, J gene, V gene, CDR3 length, D gene, CDR3 protein, CDR3 DNA. D genes are given only for firm matches. Part of the rows lack a size; the others show once, few, many or a class for expanded clones.

clone_size: NA; j_call: TRBJ2-3; v_call: TRBV6-1; cdr3_length: 17; d_call: TRBD1; cdr3_aa: CASSEASRGRNTDTQYF; cdr3_nt: TGTGCCAGCAGTGAAGCGTCCAGGGGGCGCAACACAGATACGCAGTATTTT
clone_size: few; j_call: TRBJ2-7; v_call: TRBV2; cdr3_length: 12; d_call: TRBD1; cdr3_aa: CASKLDRGEQYF; cdr3_nt: TGTGCCAGCAAATTGGACAGGGGCGAGCAGTACTTC
clone_size: NA; j_call: TRBJ1-2; v_call: TRBV28; cdr3_length: 14; d_call: NA; cdr3_aa: CASSWGGVNYGYTF; cdr3_nt: TGTGCCAGCAGTTGGGGCGGGGTTAACTATGGCTACACCTTC
clone_size: NA; j_call: TRBJ1-5; v_call: TRBV24-1; cdr3_length: 14; d_call: NA; cdr3_aa: CATAQGRINQPQHF; cdr3_nt: TGTGCCACCGCACAGGGTAGGATAAATCAGCCCCAGCATTTT
clone_size: NA; j_call: TRBJ2-1; v_call: TRBV11-3; cdr3_length: 15; d_call: NA; cdr3_aa: CASSSYRESYNEQFF; cdr3_nt: TGTGCCAGCAGCTCATACAGGGAGTCCTACAATGAGCAGTTCTTC
clone_size: NA; j_call: TRBJ1-4; v_call: TRBV9; cdr3_length: 15; d_call: NA; cdr3_aa: CASSVDDSKSEKLFF; cdr3_nt: TGTGCCAGCAGCGTAGATGACAGCAAGTCTGAAAAACTGTTTTTT
clone_size: NA; j_call: TRBJ2-1; v_call: TRBV28; cdr3_length: 16; d_call: TRBD2; cdr3_aa: CASRSTSGGAYNEQFF; cdr3_nt: TGTGCCAGCAGGTCAACTAGCGGGGGGGCATACAATGAGCAGTTCTTC
clone_size: many; j_call: TRBJ1-3; v_call: TRBV5-1; cdr3_length: 14; d_call: TRBD1; cdr3_aa: CASSWDSSGNTIYF; cdr3_nt: TGCGCCAGCAGCTGGGACAGCTCTGGAAACACCATATATTTT
clone_size: NA; j_call: TRBJ2-5; v_call: TRBV11-1; cdr3_length: 14; d_call: TRBD1; cdr3_aa: CASKKDRRQETQYF; cdr3_nt: TGTGCCAGCAAAAAGGACAGGAGACAAGAGACCCAGTACTTC
clone_size: NA; j_call: TRBJ1-1; v_call: TRBV5-6; cdr3_length: 13; d_call: NA; cdr3_aa: CASSLGGHTEAFF; cdr3_nt: TGTGCCAGCAGCTTGGGGGGGCACACTGAAGCTTTCTTT
clone_size: NA; j_call: TRBJ2-1; v_call: TRBV3-1/TRBV3-2; cdr3_length: 18; d_call: TRBD2; cdr3_aa: CASSQDGRLAGVGDEQFF; cdr3_nt: TGTGCCAGCAGCCAAGATGGGAGACTAGCGGGAGTAGGCGATGAGCAGTTCTTC
clone_size: NA; j_call: TRBJ2-5; v_call: TRBV11-1; cdr3_length: 13; d_call: TRBD1; cdr3_aa: CASATGGWETQYF; cdr3_nt: TGTGCCAGTGCGACAGGGGGCTGGGAGACCCAGTACTTC
clone_size: NA; j_call: TRBJ1-2; v_call: TRBV11-2; cdr3_length: 14; d_call: NA; cdr3_aa: CASSSLRDYYGYTF; cdr3_nt: TGTGCCAGCAGCTCGCTACGGGACTATTATGGCTACACCTTC
clone_size: NA; j_call: TRBJ2-2; v_call: TRBV5-1; cdr3_length: 16; d_call: TRBD1; cdr3_aa: CASSFGTGGRTGELFF; cdr3_nt: TGCGCCAGCAGCTTCGGGACAGGGGGCAGGACCGGGGAGCTGTTTTTT
clone_size: NA; j_call: TRBJ2-3; v_call: TRBV28; cdr3_length: 13; d_call: NA; cdr3_aa: CASKISQSDTQYF; cdr3_nt: TGTGCCAGCAAAATCTCCCAGTCCGATACGCAGTATTTT
clone_size: NA; j_call: TRBJ2-7; v_call: TRBV4-2; cdr3_length: 15; d_call: TRBD1; cdr3_aa: CASSQSGQGQNEQYF; cdr3_nt: TGTGCCAGCAGCCAATCGGGACAGGGTCAGAACGAGCAGTACTTC
clone_size: NA; j_call: TRBJ1-1; v_call: TRBV10-3; cdr3_length: 15; d_call: TRBD1; cdr3_aa: CAISEYGTAQVEAFF; cdr3_nt: TGTGCCATCAGTGAGTATGGGACAGCCCAAGTGGAAGCTTTCTTT
clone_size: once; j_call: TRBJ2-2; v_call: TRBV6-4; cdr3_length: 14; d_call: NA; cdr3_aa: CASSFVPNTGELFF; cdr3_nt: TGTGCCAGCAGTTTCGTCCCGAACACCGGGGAGCTGTTTTTT
clone_size: NA; j_call: TRBJ2-2; v_call: TRBV9; cdr3_length: 16; d_call: TRBD2; cdr3_aa: CASTATSGGNTGELFF; cdr3_nt: TGTGCCAGCACCGCAACTAGCGGCGGGAACACCGGGGAGCTGTTTTTT
clone_size: NA; j_call: TRBJ1-3; v_call: TRBV5-1; cdr3_length: 16; d_call: NA; cdr3_aa: CASSPDSQGTGNTIYF; cdr3_nt: TGCGCCAGCAGCCCCGACTCACAGGGAACTGGAAACACCATATATTTT
clone_size: NA; j_call: TRBJ2-3; v_call: TRBV4-2; cdr3_length: 16; d_call: NA; cdr3_aa: CASSPRVGSGTDTQYF; cdr3_nt: TGTGCCAGCAGCCCCCGGGTCGGATCGGGCACAGATACGCAGTATTTT
clone_size: NA; j_call: TRBJ2-3; v_call: TRBV5-6; cdr3_length: 18; d_call: TRBD2; cdr3_aa: CASSLAPWGGSRAGTQYF; cdr3_nt: TGTGCCAGCAGCTTGGCCCCCTGGGGCGGGAGTCGAGCAGGTACGCAGTATTTT
clone_size: NA; j_call: TRBJ2-7; v_call: TRBV11-2; cdr3_length: 13; d_call: NA; cdr3_aa: CASSLAGTYEQYF; cdr3_nt: TGTGCCAGCAGCTTAGCCGGGACCTACGAGCAGTACTTC
clone_size: NA; j_call: TRBJ2-4; v_call: TRBV28; cdr3_length: 12; d_call: NA; cdr3_aa: CASSLTVGIQYF; cdr3_nt: TGTGCCAGCAGCCTGACAGTAGGCATTCAGTACTTC
clone_size: NA; j_call: TRBJ2-2; v_call: TRBV5-5; cdr3_length: 17; d_call: TRBD2; cdr3_aa: CASSLVGGSYTTGELFF; cdr3_nt: TGTGCCAGCAGCTTGGTGGGCGGGAGTTACACCACCGGGGAGCTGTTTTTT
clone_size: NA; j_call: TRBJ2-2; v_call: TRBV4-1; cdr3_length: 19; d_call: TRBD2; cdr3_aa: CASSQGLAGRGIGFGELFF; cdr3_nt: TGCGCCAGCAGCCAAGGACTAGCGGGACGGGGTATAGGGTTCGGGGAGCTGTTTTTT
clone_size: NA; j_call: TRBJ1-1; v_call: TRBV30; cdr3_length: 13; d_call: NA; cdr3_aa: CAWGGGLGTEAFF; cdr3_nt: TGTGCCTGGGGGGGAGGGTTAGGCACTGAAGCTTTCTTT
clone_size: NA; j_call: TRBJ1-6; v_call: TRBV14; cdr3_length: 13; d_call: NA; cdr3_aa: CASSQVTRSPLHF; cdr3_nt: TGTGCCAGCAGCCAAGTAACACGTTCACCCCTCCACTTT
clone_size: NA; j_call: TRBJ2-1; v_call: TRBV28; cdr3_length: 12; d_call: TRBD2; cdr3_aa: CASSLTARGEFF; cdr3_nt: TGTGCCAGCAGTTTAACGGCGCGGGGGGAATTCTTC
clone_size: NA; j_call: TRBJ1-1; v_call: TRBV4-1; cdr3_length: 15; d_call: TRBD1; cdr3_aa: CASSHRTGAPTEAFF; cdr3_nt: TGCGCCAGCAGCCACCGGACAGGGGCGCCCACTGAAGCTTTCTTT
clone_size: NA; j_call: TRBJ2-3; v_call: TRBV19; cdr3_length: 13; d_call: NA; cdr3_aa: CACRDSSTDTQYF; cdr3_nt: TGTGCCTGCCGGGACTCATCCACAGATACGCAGTATTTT
clone_size: NA; j_call: TRBJ1-2; v_call: TRBV25-1; cdr3_length: 15; d_call: TRBD1; cdr3_aa: CASSDPSGTDYGYTF; cdr3_nt: TGTGCCAGCAGTGACCCCTCCGGGACAGATTATGGCTACACCTTC
clone_size: NA; j_call: TRBJ1-5; v_call: TRBV6-5; cdr3_length: 15; d_call: NA; cdr3_aa: CASNGQSKGFQPQHF; cdr3_nt: TGTGCCAGCAATGGGCAGAGCAAGGGGTTTCAGCCCCAGCATTTT
clone_size: NA; j_call: TRBJ2-3; v_call: TRBV10-2; cdr3_length: 14; d_call: NA; cdr3_aa: CASRAVAGRNTQYF; cdr3_nt: TGCGCCAGCCGGGCGGTGGCGGGACGCAATACGCAGTATTTT
clone_size: NA; j_call: TRBJ2-4; v_call: TRBV27; cdr3_length: 13; d_call: TRBD2; cdr3_aa: CATRGGPKNIQYF; cdr3_nt: TGTGCCACCCGGGGGGGTCCCAAAAACATTCAGTACTTC
clone_size: few; j_call: TRBJ1-1; v_call: TRBV7-2; cdr3_length: 14; d_call: NA; cdr3_aa: CASSLAMGPREAFF; cdr3_nt: TGTGCCAGCAGCTTAGCGATGGGGCCCCGTGAAGCTTTCTTT
clone_size: NA; j_call: TRBJ2-7; v_call: TRBV19; cdr3_length: 13; d_call: NA; cdr3_aa: CASRYPTPGEQYF; cdr3_nt: TGTGCCTCTAGATACCCGACGCCGGGTGAGCAGTACTTC
clone_size: NA; j_call: TRBJ2-7; v_call: TRBV5-1; cdr3_length: 15; d_call: NA; cdr3_aa: CASSWTGGTGYEQYF; cdr3_nt: TGCGCCAGCAGCTGGACCGGGGGGACAGGCTACGAGCAGTACTTC
clone_size: NA; j_call: TRBJ2-7; v_call: TRBV11-2; cdr3_length: 14; d_call: NA; cdr3_aa: CASSLGQTGYEQYF; cdr3_nt: TGTGCCAGCAGCTTGGGCCAGACGGGGTACGAGCAGTACTTC
clone_size: NA; j_call: TRBJ2-7; v_call: TRBV2; cdr3_length: 11; d_call: NA; cdr3_aa: CGAQAGYEQYF; cdr3_nt: TGTGGTGCCCAGGCGGGCTACGAGCAGTACTTC
clone_size: NA; j_call: TRBJ1-5; v_call: TRBV28; cdr3_length: 15; d_call: TRBD1; cdr3_aa: CASSLRGQRNQPQHF; cdr3_nt: TGTGCCAGCAGTTTAAGGGGACAGCGCAATCAGCCCCAGCATTTT
clone_size: once; j_call: TRBJ2-5; v_call: TRBV7-6; cdr3_length: 15; d_call: NA; cdr3_aa: CASSLSSAKQETQYF; cdr3_nt: TGTGCCAGCAGCTTGTCTAGCGCCAAGCAAGAGACCCAGTACTTC
clone_size: few; j_call: TRBJ2-3; v_call: TRBV11-2; cdr3_length: 16; d_call: TRBD2; cdr3_aa: CASSSLAGGLTDTQYF; cdr3_nt: TGTGCCAGCAGCTCGTTAGCGGGAGGGTTAACAGATACGCAGTATTTT
clone_size: many; j_call: TRBJ2-7; v_call: TRBV4-1; cdr3_length: 16; d_call: TRBD2; cdr3_aa: CASSHPTSGGTYEQYF; cdr3_nt: TGCGCCAGCAGCCACCCGACTAGCGGGGGTACCTACGAGCAGTACTTC
clone_size: NA; j_call: TRBJ2-3; v_call: TRBV27; cdr3_length: 14; d_call: TRBD1; cdr3_aa: CASSWADRLNTQYF; cdr3_nt: TGTGCCAGCAGTTGGGCGGACAGGTTAAATACGCAGTATTTT
clone_size: once; j_call: TRBJ1-1; v_call: TRBV12-3/TRBV12-4; cdr3_length: 13; d_call: NA; cdr3_aa: CASRFSPNTEAFF; cdr3_nt: TGTGCCAGCAGGTTTTCTCCGAACACTGAAGCTTTCTTT
clone_size: once; j_call: TRBJ2-2; v_call: TRBV19; cdr3_length: 15; d_call: NA; cdr3_aa: CASREGTVESGELFF; cdr3_nt: TGTGCCAGTAGGGAGGGTACGGTCGAGAGCGGGGAGCTGTTTTTT
clone_size: NA; j_call: TRBJ1-5; v_call: TRBV19; cdr3_length: 14; d_call: NA; cdr3_aa: CASSRKQVNQPQHF; cdr3_nt: TGTGCCAGTAGTCGTAAACAGGTCAATCAGCCCCAGCATTTT
clone_size: NA; j_call: TRBJ1-6; v_call: TRBV5-1; cdr3_length: 14; d_call: NA; cdr3_aa: CASSLGAAYSPLHF; cdr3_nt: TGCGCCAGCAGCTTGGGCGCGGCGTATTCACCCCTCCACTTT
clone_size: NA; j_call: TRBJ2-7; v_call: TRBV7-2; cdr3_length: 15; d_call: NA; cdr3_aa: CASSPRRESPHEQYF; cdr3_nt: TGTGCCAGCAGCCCTCGCCGGGAGAGCCCCCACGAGCAGTACTTC
clone_size: NA; j_call: TRBJ2-3; v_call: TRBV2; cdr3_length: 14; d_call: NA; cdr3_aa: CASSVAGSTDTQYF; cdr3_nt: TGTGCCAGCAGTGTCGCCGGGAGTACAGATACGCAGTATTTT
clone_size: NA; j_call: TRBJ1-5; v_call: TRBV10-3; cdr3_length: 15; d_call: TRBD1; cdr3_aa: CAISQGQGSNQPQHF; cdr3_nt: TGTGCCATCAGCCAGGGACAGGGTAGCAATCAGCCCCAGCATTTT